This T cell receptor (beta chain) emerged from a study of identical twins. This clonotype was counted a few times. Its target is not known. cDNA molecules carried unique molecular identifiers, and template switching added a universal primer site. One entry per CDR3 protein results from TCRdb running MiXCR on the 5' RACE reads. Altogether roughly 250,000 distinct CDR3 sequences are present, 11% to 15% being singletons, with the ten largest covering 8.8%. Germline CDR1 ENHRY, CDR2 SYGVKD. Trimming cost V 7 bases and J 6 bases, with 15 bases left between them. This CDR3 has 13 amino acids. Study outcomes and limitations: Possibly, invariant MAIT and iNKT cells partly confounded zero-insertion analyses.

The clonotype originates from a woman aged 18-29 years in good health. Specimen: memory (CD45RO+) T cells sorted from blood. The chain is built from TRBV10-3 and TRBJ1-2; perhaps TRBD1 as D (5 bases). This CDR3 reads CAIKVSGTDGYTF. The CDR3 nucleotides are TGTGCCATCAAGGTTTCAGGGACCGATGGCTACACCTTC.